The 23 T cell receptor beta chains below come from one sample, sequenced in a study of blood T cell repertoires in COVID-19 (dated by TCRdb to the early 2020s). Library preparation used the immunoSEQ multiplex PCR assay. TCRdb re-hosts the immuneACCESS table, in-frame sequences only. Its copies lack some clones; in the studies checked, an unresolved V gene accounts for under half of them, and the cause for the rest is not known. The sample table lists 180,000 or so clones, over 65% of them with a count of one. Clones ranked in the top ten supply 15% to 20% of the sample. The sample was peripheral blood. These receptors were collected from a person aged 65 to 85 with COVID-19, enrolled during active disease.

The V call is TRBV29-1, the J call TRBJ2-7, with 7 bases that match TRBD1. V lost 8 bases and J lost 5; bases outside the gene matches: 6. CDR1 is SQVTM and CDR2 is ANQGSEA in the germline V gene. This CDR3 is built from 11 residues. The CDR3 DNA sequence: TGCAGCCAATTACAGGGGAACGAGCAGTACTTC. It is translated as CSQLQGNEQYF.

The chain recombines TRBV28 with TRBJ1-2, with 9 nucleotides matching TRBD1. Trimming cost V 2 bases and J 7 bases; bases outside gene matches: 2. Germline CDR1 is MDHEN and CDR2 is SYDVKM. The CDR3 spans 13 residues. CDR3 sequence (DNA): TGTGCCAGCAGTTTAAACAGGGGGCGTGGCTACACCTTC. It encodes CASSLNRGRGYTF.

The chain is built from TRBV4-1 and TRBJ1-4; possible D gene TRBD1, 5 bases. Germline lookup yields CDR1 MGHRA and CDR2 YSYEKL. The CDR3 is 15 amino acids. Trimming took 4 bases from V and 4 from J, leaving 13 bases between them. The DNA for the CDR3 is TGCGCCAGCAGCCCAAGTGGGGGGATTAATGAAAAACTGTTTTTT. It codes for CASSPSGGINEKLFF.

V and J are TRBV5-4 and TRBJ2-1; TRBD2 agrees at 9 bases. V lost 4 bases to trimming and J lost 1 base; unmatched junction nucleotides: 9. Germline CDR1 reads SGHNT; CDR2 reads YYREEE (reference sequence). The CDR3 spans 17 residues. CDR3 nucleotides: TGTGCCAGCAGCACAGGACCGGGACTAGCATCCTACAATGAGCAGTTCTTC. Its translation: CASSTGPGLASYNEQFF.

This sequence joins TRBV14 and TRBJ2-3; 12 positions match TRBD2. J was trimmed by 1 base and V by 8 bases; bases with no gene match: 4. This CDR3 contains 15 residues. The germline CDR1 and CDR2 sequences are SGHDN and FVKESK. The CDR3 region is CASLLAGGRTDTQYF. The CDR3 coding sequence is TGTGCCAGCCTCCTAGCGGGGGGGCGCACAGATACGCAGTATTTT. Complete variable domain (other parts from reference TRBV14 and TRBJ2-3): EAGVTQFPSHSVIEKGQTVTLRCDPISGHDNLYWYRRVMGKEIKFLLHFVKESKQDESGMPNNRFLAERTGGTYSTLKVQPAELEDSGVYFCASLLAGGRTDTQYFGPGTRLTVL.

The chain links TRBV19 to TRBJ1-1, with 8 bases identical to TRBD1. This CDR3 has 16 amino acids. V gave up 5 bases and J gave up 0 bases; unmatched junction bases: 8. Looked up from germline, CDR1 is LNHDA and CDR2 is SQIVND (reference sequence). CDR3 loop: CASSQRTGPVNTEAFF. In nucleotides, the CDR3 is TGTGCCAGTAGTCAGCGGACAGGGCCCGTGAACACTGAAGCTTTCTTT.

This chain joins TRBV28 and TRBJ2-7; tentative D call: TRBD2 (6 bases). CDR1 is MDHEN, CDR2 SYDVKM, per germline. Deletions cut 2 bases from V and 0 bases from J, with 14 bases between. This CDR3 has 16 amino acids. This CDR3 is CASSLGGGTYSYEQYF. The CDR3 nucleotides are TGTGCCAGCAGTTTAGGAGGCGGGACCTACTCCTACGAGCAGTACTTC.

The table lists this clone with a few counts. The chain combines TRBV14 with TRBJ2-2, with D possibly matching TRBD1 (5 bases). Trimming took 5 bases from V and 5 from J, leaving 9 bases between them. CDR1 is SGHDN, CDR2 FVKESK, per germline. The CDR3 is made up of 13 amino acids. The chain's CDR3 is CASSVRVTGELFF. CDR3 bases: TGTGCCAGCAGCGTCAGGGTTACCGGGGAGCTGTTTTTT.

The chain couples TRBV4-2 to TRBJ2-5, with 7 bases that match TRBD1. Trimming took 4 bases from V and 0 from J; bases not matched to a gene: 23. The CDR3 covers 21 residues. Germline V gene lookup returns CDR1 LGHNA and CDR2 YNFKEQ. The chain's CDR3 is CASSLHPPVDRGQGDQETQYF. For the CDR3, the DNA is TGTGCCAGCAGCCTGCACCCCCCTGTGGATAGGGGGCAAGGAGACCAAGAGACCCAGTACTTC.

V gene TRBV7-3 combines with J gene TRBJ1-2; TRBD1 is a possible D gene (5 bases). Looked up from germline, CDR1 is SGHTA and CDR2 is FQGTGA. The length of the CDR3 is 13 residues. V shed 4 bases and J shed 1 base, with 7 bases lying between them. CDR3 region: CASSSGGNYGYTF. In DNA form, the CDR3 reads TGTGCCAGCAGCTCGGGGGGTAACTATGGCTACACCTTC. Looking up the rest from reference TRBV7-3 and TRBJ1-2 gives the full variable domain: GAGVSQTPSNKVTEKGKYVELRCDPISGHTALYWYRQSLGQGPEFLIYFQGTGAADDSGLPNDRFFAVRPEGSVSTLKIQRTERGDSAVYLCASSSGGNYGYTFGSGTRLTVV.

V and J are TRBV2 and TRBJ2-7, with a tentative D call TRBD1 (6 bases). The germline CDR1 and CDR2 sequences are SNHLY and FYNNEI. The V and J ends lost 4 bases and 7 bases respectively, with 14 bases between them. The CDR3 is 13 amino acids. The CDR3: CASSGTVAQEQYF. CDR3 sequence (DNA): TGTGCCAGCAGTGGGACAGTGGCTCAGGAGCAGTACTTC.

The chain carries TRBV3-1 (or the pseudogene TRBV3-2) and TRBJ2-1; 13 bases line up with TRBD2. CDR1 is LGHDT and CDR2 is YNNKEL in the germline V gene (reference sequence). The CDR3 loop spans 16 amino acids. Unmatched junction bases numbered 7, after V lost 3 bases and J lost 8 bases. Here the CDR3 DNA reads TGTGCCAGCAGCCAGCAGGGACTAGCGGGATTGTATGAGCAGTTCTTC. It codes for CASSQQGLAGLYEQFF.

This chain joins TRBV11-3 and TRBJ2-1, with TRBD2 matching over 9 bases. Germline assignment: CDR1 SGHNT and CDR2 YENEEA. The V gene end was trimmed by 5 bases and the J gene end by 5 bases; junction bases not matched to a gene: 7. The CDR3 is 15 amino acids. In DNA form, the CDR3 reads TGTGCCAGCAGCAATAGCGGGAGTGAGGACAATGAGCAGTTCTTC. Its translation is CASSNSGSEDNEQFF.

This sequence joins TRBV11-2 and TRBJ2-1; 9 bases map to TRBD2. Germline V CDR1 and CDR2: SGHAT, FQNNGV. V dropped 3 bases and J dropped 7; count of bases not matched to a gene: 1. This CDR3 region has 13 residues. DNA for the CDR3: TGTGCCAGCAGCTTGGCGGGAGGGAATGAGCAGTTCTTC. Its translation: CASSLAGGNEQFF. Complete variable domain (other parts from reference TRBV11-2 and TRBJ2-1): EAGVAQSPRYKIIEKRQSVAFWCNPISGHATLYWYQQILGQGPKLLIQFQNNGVVDDSQLPKDRFSAERLKGVDSTLKIQPAKLEDSAVYLCASSLAGGNEQFFGPGTRLTVL.

The chain carries TRBV9 and TRBJ1-3; 7 bases are a match to TRBD1. With V trimmed by 5 bases and J by 2 bases, 7 bases remained unmatched. Per the germline V gene, CDR1 is SGDLS and CDR2 is YYNGEE. The CDR3 has 15 amino acids. The CDR3 bases are TGTGCCAGCAGTCACGGGACAGCGGCTGGAAACACCATATATTTT. Protein product: CASSHGTAAGNTIYF. The full variable domain, in which reference TRBV9 and TRBJ1-3 provide the parts outside the CDR3, is DSGVTQTPKHLITATGQRVTLRCSPRSGDLSVYWYQQSLDQGLQFLIQYYNGEERAKGNILERFSAQQFPDLHSELNLSSLELGDSALYFCASSHGTAAGNTIYFGEGSWLTVV.

J is TRBJ2-5 and V is TRBV7-9, with D maybe TRBD2 (7 bases). Germline assignment: CDR1 SEHNR and CDR2 FQNEAQ (reference sequence). V lost 5 bases and J 2 bases, leaving 18 bases between the germline ends. CDR3 size: 16 residues. CDR3 loop: CASSPRGGRGQETQYF. The CDR3 DNA is TGTGCCAGCAGCCCCCGAGGAGGGAGGGGGCAAGAGACCCAGTACTTC.

The chain uses TRBV15 and TRBJ1-4, with TRBD1 matching over 7 bases. V shed 5 bases and J 7 bases; nucleotides not matched to a gene: 16. Germline loops: CDR1 LNHNV, CDR2 YYDKDF (reference sequence). CDR3 size: 17 residues. The CDR3 DNA sequence: TGTGCCACCAGCTCACCAGGAAACCAACAGGGGAGTGAAAAACTGTTTTTT. Amino acids: CATSSPGNQQGSEKLFF.

This clone was seen just once. The chain joins TRBV7-2 to TRBJ2-4; possible D gene TRBD2, 5 bases. This CDR3 is 17 amino acids long. Trimming cost V 1 base and J 2 bases, with 15 bases left between them. Germline V gene lookup returns CDR1 SGHTA and CDR2 FQGNSA. CDR3: CASSLESGRGTKNIQYF. As DNA, the CDR3 is TGTGCCAGCAGCTTAGAGAGTGGGAGAGGGACCAAAAACATTCAGTACTTC.

This clone turned up a few times. The chain couples TRBV5-1 to TRBJ1-1; D is uncertain. V was shortened by 0 bases and J by 0 bases, with 12 bases between the two germline ends. Per the germline V gene, CDR1 is SGHRS and CDR2 is YFSETQ. The CDR3 extends over 16 amino acids. In nucleotides, the CDR3 is TGCGCCAGCAGCTTGGTATCACGGGAGATGAACACTGAAGCTTTCTTT. Its translation is CASSLVSREMNTEAFF.

This clone was detected once. The genes are TRBV19 and TRBJ2-7, with a possible D match to TRBD2 (5 bases). The V gene lost 1 base and the J gene lost 7 bases, with 11 bases spanning the gap. Germline V lookup: CDR1 LNHDA, CDR2 SQIVND (reference sequence). This CDR3 region has 13 residues. CDR3 in amino acids: CASSIGGAEEQYF. As DNA, the CDR3 is TGTGCCAGTAGTATAGGAGGAGCGGAGGAGCAGTACTTC.

The chain combines TRBV5-5 with TRBJ2-7; 8 nucleotides line up with TRBD2. The ends lost 0 bases at V and 6 bases at J; junction bases unmatched: 5. Germline lookup yields CDR1 SGHKS and CDR2 YYEKEE (reference sequence). CDR3 length: 14 amino acids. The CDR3 loop reads CASSLAFAGGEQYF. The CDR3 nucleotides read TGTGCCAGCAGCTTGGCTTTCGCGGGGGGCGAGCAGTACTTC.

This chain uses TRBV4-1 with TRBJ1-1; no reliable D call. There are 15 residues in the CDR3. CDR1 MGHRA and CDR2 YSYEKL come from the germline V gene. The germline V and J ends were trimmed by 4 bases and 0 bases, with 12 bases remaining between them. As DNA, the CDR3 is TGCGCCAGCAGCCGCCAAGCCCTCATGAACACTGAAGCTTTCTTT. It translates to CASSRQALMNTEAFF.

V is TRBV5-1 and J is TRBJ1-2; D is ambiguous. The CDR3 covers 14 residues. The ends were cut back, 4 bases at V and 4 bases at J, with 14 bases in the middle. Germline V CDR1 and CDR2: SGHRS, YFSETQ. CDR3 DNA sequence: TGCGCCAGCAGCCCAAAACTGAGTAGCTATGGCTACACCTTC. Translated, it gives CASSPKLSSYGYTF.